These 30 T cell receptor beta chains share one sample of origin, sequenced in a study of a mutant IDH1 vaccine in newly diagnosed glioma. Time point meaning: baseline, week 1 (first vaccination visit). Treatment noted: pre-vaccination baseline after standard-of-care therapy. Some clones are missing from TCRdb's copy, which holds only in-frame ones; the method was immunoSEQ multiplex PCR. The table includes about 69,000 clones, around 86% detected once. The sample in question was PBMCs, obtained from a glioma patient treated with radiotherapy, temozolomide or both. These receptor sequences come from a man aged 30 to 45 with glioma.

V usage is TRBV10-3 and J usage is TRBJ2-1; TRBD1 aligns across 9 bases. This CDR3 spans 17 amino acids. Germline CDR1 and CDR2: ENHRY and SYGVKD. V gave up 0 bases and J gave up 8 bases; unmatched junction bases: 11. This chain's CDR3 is CAISESTGTGSSDEQFF. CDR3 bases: TGTGCCATCAGTGAGTCGACGGGGACAGGGTCGAGCGATGAGCAGTTCTTC.

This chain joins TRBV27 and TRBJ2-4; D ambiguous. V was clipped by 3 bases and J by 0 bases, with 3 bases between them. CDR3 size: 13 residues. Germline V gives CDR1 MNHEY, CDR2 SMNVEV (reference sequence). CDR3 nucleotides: TGTGCCAGCAGTTTTTTAGCCAAAAACATTCAGTACTTC. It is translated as CASSFLAKNIQYF.

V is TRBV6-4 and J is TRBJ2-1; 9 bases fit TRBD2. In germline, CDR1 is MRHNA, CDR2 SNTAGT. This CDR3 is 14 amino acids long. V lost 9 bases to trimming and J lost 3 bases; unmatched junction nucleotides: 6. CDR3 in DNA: TGTGCCAGTCAGGCTAGCGGGGACTACAATGAGCAGTTCTTC. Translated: CASQASGDYNEQFF.

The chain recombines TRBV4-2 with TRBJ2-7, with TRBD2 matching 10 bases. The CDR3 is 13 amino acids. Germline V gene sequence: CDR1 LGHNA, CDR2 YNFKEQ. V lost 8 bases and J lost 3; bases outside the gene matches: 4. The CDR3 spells CASGSSGSYEQYF. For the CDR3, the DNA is TGTGCCAGCGGATCTAGCGGGAGCTACGAGCAGTACTTC.

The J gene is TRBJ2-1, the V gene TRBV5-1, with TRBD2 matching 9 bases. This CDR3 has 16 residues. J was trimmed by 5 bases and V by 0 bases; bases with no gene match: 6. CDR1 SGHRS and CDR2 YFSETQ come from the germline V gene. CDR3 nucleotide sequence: TGCGCCAGCAGCTTGGAGAAATTAGCGGGGGACAATGAGCAGTTCTTC. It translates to CASSLEKLAGDNEQFF.

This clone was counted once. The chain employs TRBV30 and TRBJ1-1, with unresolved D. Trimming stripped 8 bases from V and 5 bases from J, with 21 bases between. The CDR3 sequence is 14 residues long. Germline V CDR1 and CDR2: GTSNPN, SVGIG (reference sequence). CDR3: CALNQNLGFTEAFF. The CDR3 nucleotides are TGTGCCCTGAACCAGAACCTGGGGTTTACTGAAGCTTTCTTT.

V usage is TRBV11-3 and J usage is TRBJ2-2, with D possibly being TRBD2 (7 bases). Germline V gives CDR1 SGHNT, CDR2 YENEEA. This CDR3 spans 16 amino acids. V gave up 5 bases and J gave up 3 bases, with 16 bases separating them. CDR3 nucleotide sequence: TGTGCCAGCAGCCCTCCCGGGGGGCCCGACACCGGGGAGCTGTTTTTT. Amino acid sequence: CASSPPGGPDTGELFF. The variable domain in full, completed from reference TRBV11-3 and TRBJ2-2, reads EAGVVQSPRYKIIEKKQPVAFWCNPISGHNTLYWYLQNLGQGPELLIRYENEEAVDDSQLPKDRFSAERLKGVDSTLKIQPAELGDSAVYLCASSPPGGPDTGELFFGEGSRLTVL.

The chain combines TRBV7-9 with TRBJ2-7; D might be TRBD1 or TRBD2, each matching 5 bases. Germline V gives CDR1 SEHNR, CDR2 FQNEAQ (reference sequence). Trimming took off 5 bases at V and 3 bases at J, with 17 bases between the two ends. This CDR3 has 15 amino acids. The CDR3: CASSLPGRSVYEQYF. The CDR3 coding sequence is TGTGCCAGCAGCCTTCCGGGACGGAGTGTCTACGAGCAGTACTTC.

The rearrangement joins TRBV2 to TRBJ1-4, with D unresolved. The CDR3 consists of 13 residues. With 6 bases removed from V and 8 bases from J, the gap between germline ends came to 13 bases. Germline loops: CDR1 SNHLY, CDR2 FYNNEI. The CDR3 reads CASSRGQKEKLFF. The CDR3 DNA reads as TGTGCCAGCAGCCGTGGCCAGAAGGAAAAACTGTTTTTT.

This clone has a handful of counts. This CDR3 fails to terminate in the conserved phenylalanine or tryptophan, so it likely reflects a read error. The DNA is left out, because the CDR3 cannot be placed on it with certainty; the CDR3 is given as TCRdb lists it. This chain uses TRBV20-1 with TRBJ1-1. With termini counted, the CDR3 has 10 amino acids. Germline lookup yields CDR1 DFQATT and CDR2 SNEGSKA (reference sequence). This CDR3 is CSAPGVWGDL.

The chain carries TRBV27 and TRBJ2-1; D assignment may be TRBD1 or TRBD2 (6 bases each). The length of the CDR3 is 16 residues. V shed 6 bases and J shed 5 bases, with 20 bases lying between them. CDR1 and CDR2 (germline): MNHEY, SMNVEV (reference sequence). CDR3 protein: CASRPPLGGEHNEQFF. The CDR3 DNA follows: TGTGCCAGCAGGCCACCATTGGGGGGCGAGCACAATGAGCAGTTCTTC.

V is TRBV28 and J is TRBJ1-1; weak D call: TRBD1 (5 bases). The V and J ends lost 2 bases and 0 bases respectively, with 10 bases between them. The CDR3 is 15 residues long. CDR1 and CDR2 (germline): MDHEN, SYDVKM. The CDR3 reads CASSLQRQLNTEAFF. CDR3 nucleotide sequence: TGTGCCAGCAGTTTACAAAGACAGCTGAACACTGAAGCTTTCTTT.

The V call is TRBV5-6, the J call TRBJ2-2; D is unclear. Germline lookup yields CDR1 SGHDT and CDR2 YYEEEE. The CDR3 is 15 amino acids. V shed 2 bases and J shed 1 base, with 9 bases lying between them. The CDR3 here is CASSFVIGNTGELFF. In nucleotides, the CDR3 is TGTGCCAGCAGCTTCGTAATTGGGAACACCGGGGAGCTGTTTTTT.

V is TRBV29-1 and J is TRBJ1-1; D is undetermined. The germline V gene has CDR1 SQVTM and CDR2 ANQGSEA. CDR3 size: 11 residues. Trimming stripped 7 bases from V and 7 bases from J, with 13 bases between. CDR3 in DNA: TGCAGCGCGGACGGCACGCATGAAGCTTTCTTT. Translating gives CSADGTHEAFF. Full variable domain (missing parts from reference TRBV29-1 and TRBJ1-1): SAVISQKPSRDICQRGTSLTIQCQVDSQVTMMFWYRQQPGQSLTLIATANQGSEATYESGFVIDKFPISRPNLTFSTLTVSNMSPEDSSIYLCSADGTHEAFFGQGTRLTVV.

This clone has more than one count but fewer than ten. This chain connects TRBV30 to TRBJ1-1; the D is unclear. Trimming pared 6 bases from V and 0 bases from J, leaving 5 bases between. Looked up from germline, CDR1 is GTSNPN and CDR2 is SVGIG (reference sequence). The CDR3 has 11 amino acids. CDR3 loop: CACRLNTEAFF. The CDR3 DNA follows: TGTGCCTGTAGATTGAACACTGAAGCTTTCTTT. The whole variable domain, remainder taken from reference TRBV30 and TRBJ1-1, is SQTIHQWPATLVQPVGSPLSLECTVEGTSNPNLYWYRQAAGRGLQLLFYSVGIGQISSEVPQNLSASRPQDRQFILSSKKLLLSDSGFYLCACRLNTEAFFGQGTRLTVV.

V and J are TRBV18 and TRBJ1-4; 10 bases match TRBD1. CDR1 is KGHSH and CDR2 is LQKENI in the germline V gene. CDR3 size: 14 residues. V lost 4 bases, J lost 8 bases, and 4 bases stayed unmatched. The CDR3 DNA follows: TGTGCCAGCTCACAAGGACAGGGGGGAGAAAAACTGTTTTTT. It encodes CASSQGQGGEKLFF. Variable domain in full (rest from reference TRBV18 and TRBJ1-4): NAGVMQNPRHLVRRRGQEARLRCSPMKGHSHVYWYRQLPEEGLKFMVYLQKENIIDESGMPKERFSAEFPKEGPSILRIQQVVRGDSAAYFCASSQGQGGEKLFFGSGTQLSVL.

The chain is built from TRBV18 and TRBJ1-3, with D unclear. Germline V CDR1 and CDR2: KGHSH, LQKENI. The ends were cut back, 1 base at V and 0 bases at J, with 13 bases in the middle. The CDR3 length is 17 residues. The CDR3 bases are TGTGCCAGCTCACCACTAAGGAGCCTCGTCTCTGGAAACACCATATATTTT. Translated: CASSPLRSLVSGNTIYF.

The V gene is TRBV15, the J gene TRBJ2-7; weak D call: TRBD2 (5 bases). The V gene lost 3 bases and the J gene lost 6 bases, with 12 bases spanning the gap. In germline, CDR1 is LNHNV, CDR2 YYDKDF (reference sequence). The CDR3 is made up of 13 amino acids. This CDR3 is CATSSGLYGEQYF. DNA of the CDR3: TGTGCCACCAGCAGTGGACTCTACGGCGAGCAGTACTTC.

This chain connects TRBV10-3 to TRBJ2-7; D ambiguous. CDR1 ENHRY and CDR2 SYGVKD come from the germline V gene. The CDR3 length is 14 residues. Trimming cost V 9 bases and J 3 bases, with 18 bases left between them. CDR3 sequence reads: CAIASSLKDYEQYF. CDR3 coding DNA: TGTGCCATTGCATCATCCCTGAAAGACTACGAGCAGTACTTC.

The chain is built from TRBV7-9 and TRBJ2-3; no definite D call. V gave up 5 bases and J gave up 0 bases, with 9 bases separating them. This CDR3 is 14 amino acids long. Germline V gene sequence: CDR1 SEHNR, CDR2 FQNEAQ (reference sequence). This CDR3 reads CASSRRYSTDTQYF. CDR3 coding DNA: TGTGCCAGCAGCAGGCGCTATAGCACAGATACGCAGTATTTT.

CDR3 protein: CASSPGGQLLNEKLFF. The CDR3 nucleotides read TGTGCCAGCTCACCAGGTGGCCAGCTCCTAAATGAAAAACTGTTTTTT. This sequence joins TRBV18 and TRBJ1-4; D is unclear. Trimming shortened V by 2 bases and J by 5 bases, and 15 bases separated the two germline ends. The CDR3 runs to 16 residues. Germline-derived CDR1 and CDR2 are KGHSH and LQKENI.

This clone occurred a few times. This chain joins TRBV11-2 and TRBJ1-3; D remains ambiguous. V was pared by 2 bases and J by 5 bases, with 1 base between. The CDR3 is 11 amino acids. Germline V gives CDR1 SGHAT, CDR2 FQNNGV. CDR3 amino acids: CASSLRNTIYF. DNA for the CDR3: TGTGCCAGCAGCTTAAGAAACACCATATATTTT.

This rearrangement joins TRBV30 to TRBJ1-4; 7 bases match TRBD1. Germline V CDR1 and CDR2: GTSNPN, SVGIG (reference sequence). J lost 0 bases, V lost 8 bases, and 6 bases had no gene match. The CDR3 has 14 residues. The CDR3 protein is CAGTAVSTNEKLFF. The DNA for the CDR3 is TGTGCCGGGACAGCAGTCTCAACTAATGAAAAACTGTTTTTT.

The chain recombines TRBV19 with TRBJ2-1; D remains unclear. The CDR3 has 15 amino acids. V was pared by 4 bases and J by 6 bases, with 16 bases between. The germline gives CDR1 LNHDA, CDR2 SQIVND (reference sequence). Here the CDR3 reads CASSTYHVLGNEQFF. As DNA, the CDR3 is TGTGCCAGTAGTACTTATCACGTTCTCGGCAATGAGCAGTTCTTC.

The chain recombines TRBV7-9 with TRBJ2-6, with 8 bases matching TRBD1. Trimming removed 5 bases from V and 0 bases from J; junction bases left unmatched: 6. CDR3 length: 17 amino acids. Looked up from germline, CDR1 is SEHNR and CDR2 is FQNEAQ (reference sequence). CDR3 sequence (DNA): TGTGCCAGCAGCCCCGGACAGGGAGGCTCTGGGGCCAACGTCCTGACTTTC. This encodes CASSPGQGGSGANVLTF.

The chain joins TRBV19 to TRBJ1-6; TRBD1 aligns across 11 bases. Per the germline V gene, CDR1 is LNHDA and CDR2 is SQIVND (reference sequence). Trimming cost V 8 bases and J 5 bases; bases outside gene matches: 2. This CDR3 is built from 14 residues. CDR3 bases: TGTGCCAGTTCGGACAGGGGGCATAATTCACCCCTCCACTTT. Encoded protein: CASSDRGHNSPLHF.

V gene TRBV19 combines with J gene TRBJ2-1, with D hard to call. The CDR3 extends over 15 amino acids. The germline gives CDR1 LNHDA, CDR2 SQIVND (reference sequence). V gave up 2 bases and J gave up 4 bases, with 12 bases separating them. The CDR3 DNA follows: TGTGCCAGTAGTATACAGTTCGGAATATACAATGAGCAGTTCTTC. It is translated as CASSIQFGIYNEQFF. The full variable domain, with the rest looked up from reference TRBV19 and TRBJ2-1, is DGGITQSPKYLFRKEGQNVTLSCEQNLNHDAMYWYRQDPGQGLRLIYYSQIVNDFQKGDIAEGYSVSREKKESFPLTVTSAQKNPTAFYLCASSIQFGIYNEQFFGPGTRLTVL.

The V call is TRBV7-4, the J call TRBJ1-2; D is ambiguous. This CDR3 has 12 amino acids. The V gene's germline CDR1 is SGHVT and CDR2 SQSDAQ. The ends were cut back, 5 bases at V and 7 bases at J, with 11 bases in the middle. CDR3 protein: CASSNRNGGYTF. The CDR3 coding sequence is TGTGCCAGCAGCAACAGAAATGGTGGCTACACCTTC. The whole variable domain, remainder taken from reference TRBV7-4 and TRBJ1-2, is GAGVSQSPRYKVAKRGRDVALRCDSISGHVTLYWYRQTLGQGSEVLTYSQSDAQRDKSGRPSGRFSAERPERSVSTLKIQRTEQGDSAVYLCASSNRNGGYTFGSGTRLTVV.

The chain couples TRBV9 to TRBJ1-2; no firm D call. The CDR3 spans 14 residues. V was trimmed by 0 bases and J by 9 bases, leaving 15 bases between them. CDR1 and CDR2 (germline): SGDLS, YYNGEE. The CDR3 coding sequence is TGTGCCAGCAGCGTAGCTATCAGTATGAATAGCTACACCTTC. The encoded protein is CASSVAISMNSYTF.

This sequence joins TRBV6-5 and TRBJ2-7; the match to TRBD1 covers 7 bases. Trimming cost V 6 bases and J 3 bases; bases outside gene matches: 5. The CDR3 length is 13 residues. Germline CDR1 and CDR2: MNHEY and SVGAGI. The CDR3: CASSGQGVYEQYF. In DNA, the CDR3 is TGTGCCAGCAGCGGGCAGGGGGTCTACGAGCAGTACTTC.